This T cell receptor (beta chain) derives from a study of blood T cell repertoires in COVID-19. Germline V gene lookup returns CDR1 LNHDA and CDR2 SQIVND (reference sequence). The length of the CDR3 is 13 residues. V dropped 5 bases and J dropped 5 bases, with 12 bases sitting between them. TCRdb's copy holds only in-frame clones and misses some; the assay was immunoSEQ multiplex PCR. The sample lists approximately 90,000 clones, approximately 90% occurring once. This sequence originates from a man aged 60 to 69 with acute or convalescent COVID-19. Sequencing input: peripheral blood. This chain joins TRBV19 and TRBJ1-2; D not resolved. The CDR3 loop is CASSAGRRYGYTF. CDR3 bases: TGTGCCAGTAGTGCGGGTCGTAGGTATGGCTACACCTTC.